These 11 T cell receptor beta chains were sequenced from one sample in a study of T-cell memory formation after mild COVID-19 (dated by TCRdb to the early 2020s). Receptors were amplified or captured by 5' RACE. TCRdb names Illumina NovaSeq 6000 as the instrument used. TCRdb reprocessed the public reads (quality trimming at Q25 with fastp, clone calling with MiXCR) and kept in-frame beta chains. CDR3 protein sequences are deduplicated, and each keeps its most common genes and DNA. The sample table lists 150,000 to 200,000 distinct CDR3 sequences, roughly 31% of them with a count of one. About 12% of the sample belongs to the ten largest clones. Sequences were obtained from PBMCs or a T cell subset sorted from them (not recorded which). These receptors were taken from an adult woman who had mild COVID-19 (a few samples of this study predate the infection). The sample titles of this study are shuffled in the database, so cell type and time point are left out; the donor was told from shared clones.

This clonotype came up a few times. This chain joins TRBV30 and TRBJ2-6; possibly TRBD2 for D (5 bases). This CDR3 spans 15 amino acids. Deletions cut 4 bases from V and 1 base from J, with 11 bases between. CDR1 is GTSNPN, CDR2 SVGIG, per germline (reference sequence). The CDR3 DNA sequence: TGTGCCTGGACCCGGACTCTTTCTGGGGCCAACGTCCTGACTTTC. It translates to CAWTRTLSGANVLTF.

The rearrangement uses TRBV27 and TRBJ2-1; TRBD1 agrees at 7 bases. V dropped 2 bases and J dropped 8; count of bases not matched to a gene: 12. Germline CDR1 reads MNHEY; CDR2 reads SMNVEV (reference sequence). The CDR3 spans 16 residues. CDR3: CASSLTTGSRFYEQFF. DNA for the CDR3: TGTGCCAGCAGTTTAACGACAGGGAGTAGATTTTATGAGCAGTTCTTC.

CDR3 DNA sequence: TGTGCCAGCAGCCAAGGAGTCTCTAGCGGATTGAGCTCCTACAATGAGCAGTTCTTC. Encoded protein: CASSQGVSSGLSSYNEQFF. This sequence joins TRBV4-2 and TRBJ2-1; 7 bases line up with TRBD2. This CDR3 contains 19 residues. The ends lost 1 base at V and 0 bases at J; junction bases unmatched: 12. Germline V gene lookup returns CDR1 LGHNA and CDR2 YNFKEQ.

This clonotype is labeled medium-sized. V is TRBV5-1 and J is TRBJ2-1; TRBD2 aligns across 8 bases. From germline, CDR1 is SGHRS and CDR2 YFSETQ. The CDR3 contains 15 residues. V shed 1 base, J shed 0 bases, and the junction held 0 bases outside the gene matches. The CDR3 bases are TGCGCCAGCAGCTTGAGCGGGAGCTCCTACAATGAGCAGTTCTTC. Amino acids: CASSLSGSSYNEQFF.

The chain has TRBV18 and TRBJ2-3; D unresolved. Germline CDR1 KGHSH, CDR2 LQKENI. Trimming left V 4 bases short and J 0 bases short, with 5 bases between. This CDR3 is built from 13 residues. The CDR3 loop reads CASSHSSTDTQYF. The DNA of the CDR3 is TGTGCCAGCTCACATAGTAGCACAGATACGCAGTATTTT. The full variable domain, completed using reference TRBV18 and TRBJ2-3, is NAGVMQNPRHLVRRRGQEARLRCSPMKGHSHVYWYRQLPEEGLKFMVYLQKENIIDESGMPKERFSAEFPKEGPSILRIQQVVRGDSAAYFCASSHSSTDTQYFGPGTRLTVL.

The sample holds a few counts of this clonotype. The V call is TRBV4-3, the J call TRBJ2-5; 7 bases match TRBD2. The trim removed 0 bases at V and 3 bases at J, leaving 4 bases unmatched. This CDR3 region has 15 residues. In germline, CDR1 is LGHNA, CDR2 YSLEER. The CDR3 reads CASSQDLAGEETQYF. DNA of the CDR3: TGCGCCAGCAGCCAAGATCTCGCGGGGGAAGAGACCCAGTACTTC.

The J gene is TRBJ1-2, the V gene TRBV6-5; TRBD1 might be the D (6 bases). V was clipped by 6 bases and J by 5 bases, with 13 bases between them. CDR1 and CDR2 from the germline V gene are MNHEY and SVGAGI. The CDR3 sequence is 13 residues long. The CDR3 spells CASRADRPYGYTF. In DNA, the CDR3 is TGTGCCAGCAGGGCCGACAGGCCGTATGGCTACACCTTC.

The chain uses TRBV29-1 and TRBJ2-5; 9 nucleotides align to TRBD1. J gave up 5 bases and V 5 bases, and 9 bases lay outside the gene matches. Germline V lookup: CDR1 SQVTM, CDR2 ANQGSEA. There are 14 residues in the CDR3. CDR3 amino acids: CSVNRDRVSETQYF. DNA of the CDR3: TGCAGCGTTAACCGGGACAGGGTTTCCGAGACCCAGTACTTC.

Ten or more counts support this clonotype. V usage is TRBV27 and J usage is TRBJ2-2; 15 bases agree with TRBD2. In germline, CDR1 is MNHEY, CDR2 SMNVEV (reference sequence). J was trimmed by 5 bases and V by 5 bases; bases with no gene match: 9. This CDR3 has 18 residues. The CDR3 sequence: CASSMPGLAGGGTGELFF. CDR3 nucleotides: TGTGCCAGCAGTATGCCGGGACTAGCGGGAGGAGGGACCGGGGAGCTGTTTTTT.

The chain has TRBV7-9 and TRBJ1-2, with D possibly TRBD1 on 5 matching bases. The CDR3 length is 15 residues. V was clipped by 4 bases and J by 8 bases, with 20 bases between them. CDR1 and CDR2 (germline): SEHNR, FQNEAQ (reference sequence). CDR3 region: CASSSRGTPIFGYTF. DNA for the CDR3: TGTGCCAGCAGCTCTCGGGGGACCCCGATTTTCGGCTACACCTTC.

The chain uses TRBV5-4 and TRBJ1-5; D gene uncertain. The ends were cut back, 4 bases at V and 6 bases at J, with 17 bases in the middle. This CDR3 spans 15 amino acids. Germline CDR1 SGHNT, CDR2 YYREEE (reference sequence). Here the CDR3 DNA reads TGTGCCAGCAGCCTGGCGGTGTCAGGCAGTCAGCCCCAGCATTTT. Protein product: CASSLAVSGSQPQHF.